Below are 28 T cell receptor beta chains sequenced from a single sample in a study of patients and donors after allogeneic stem cell transplantation. TCRdb independently ran MiXCR on the RT-PCR reads; one entry per CDR3 protein. The data contain about a million distinct CDR3 sequences, approximately 19% of them singletons. Sequencing was carried out using blood, either unsorted or a sorted T cell fraction (not recorded which). All receptors come from a human donor who was either an allogeneic HSCT recipient or a stem cell or donor lymphocyte infusion donor (not recorded which). It is not recorded whose cells these are; they may come from a transplant donor.

In its sample, this clonotype was seen a few times. V usage is TRBV9 and J usage is TRBJ2-1; 8 bases match TRBD1. V shed 3 bases and J 1 base; nucleotides not matched to a gene: 6. Germline values: CDR1 SGDLS, CDR2 YYNGEE. The CDR3 length is 16 residues. This CDR3 is CASSGPDRVSYNEQFF. The CDR3 region has the DNA TGTGCCAGCAGCGGCCCGGACAGGGTGTCCTACAATGAGCAGTTCTTC.

In this sample, this clonotype turned up a few times. The chain uses TRBV11-1 and TRBJ2-2, with D hard to call. The V gene lost 2 bases and the J gene lost 0 bases, with 1 base spanning the gap. CDR1 is SGHAT and CDR2 is FQDESV in the germline V gene (reference sequence). This CDR3 has 13 amino acids. The CDR3 is CASSLPNTGELFF. For the CDR3, the DNA is TGTGCCAGCAGCTTACCGAACACCGGGGAGCTGTTTTTT.

V gene TRBV29-1 combines with J gene TRBJ1-2, with 8 bases fitting TRBD1. The germline V gene has CDR1 SQVTM and CDR2 ANQGSEA. The CDR3 is made up of 18 amino acids. V lost 3 bases, J lost 2 bases, and 17 bases stayed unmatched. This CDR3 reads CSVDDGRGRFYPNYGYTF. The CDR3 DNA is TGCAGCGTTGACGATGGCAGGGGGCGGTTTTACCCCAACTATGGCTACACCTTC.

The gene calls are TRBV20-1 and TRBJ1-5, with D tentatively TRBD1 (5 bases). The CDR3 runs to 13 residues. The ends were cut back, 6 bases at V and 3 bases at J, with 12 bases in the middle. Germline CDR1 DFQATT, CDR2 SNEGSKA (reference sequence). The chain's CDR3 is CSAKRRDNQPQHF. The CDR3 DNA is TGCAGTGCCAAACGCAGGGACAATCAGCCCCAGCATTTT.

The V gene is TRBV28, the J gene TRBJ2-7; D remains unclear. The length of the CDR3 is 14 residues. Between the trimmed V and J ends, which lost 7 bases and 3 bases, there was a span of 16 bases. CDR1 and CDR2 from the germline V gene are MDHEN and SYDVKM. The CDR3 DNA reads TGTGCCAGCAAAGACCGGGCCGTTCTCTACGAGCAGTACTTC. Translating it yields CASKDRAVLYEQYF.

Only a few counts were recorded for this clonotype. The rearrangement uses TRBV20-1 and TRBJ1-4, with 10 bases lining up with TRBD1. CDR3 size: 15 residues. The germline V gene has CDR1 DFQATT and CDR2 SNEGSKA (reference sequence). The V and J ends lost 2 bases and 6 bases, in that order; junction bases with no gene match: 6. DNA for the CDR3: TGCAGTGCTAGACTCTTGGGGACAGGGGATGAAAAACTGTTTTTT. It is translated as CSARLLGTGDEKLFF.

This clonotype showed up just a few times. The chain is built from TRBV9 and TRBJ2-1, with TRBD2 as a possible D gene (6 bases). This CDR3 has 16 residues. Germline V gives CDR1 SGDLS, CDR2 YYNGEE. Trimming took off 3 bases at V and 2 bases at J, with 15 bases between the two ends. Here the CDR3 reads CASSAGTPTPYNEQFF. In DNA, the CDR3 is TGTGCCAGCAGCGCCGGGACTCCTACCCCCTACAATGAGCAGTTCTTC.

The sample holds a few counts of this clonotype. The V call is TRBV5-1, the J call TRBJ1-1; 8 nucleotides agree with TRBD1. Germline V gene data show CDR1 as SGHRS and CDR2 as YFSETQ. This CDR3 region has 16 residues. V shed 4 bases and J 6 bases; nucleotides not matched to a gene: 14. CDR3 nucleotides: TGCGCCAGCAGCCCCGAGAGCCTGACAGGGGAAGCTGAAGCTTTCTTT. It specifies CASSPESLTGEAEAFF.

The CDR3 DNA reads TGCAGTGCTAGAGAGGCTAGCGGGAGCACAGATACGCAGTATTTT. This codes for CSAREASGSTDTQYF. This chain connects TRBV20-1 to TRBJ2-3; 8 bases fit TRBD2. Trimming removed 0 bases from V and 0 bases from J; junction bases left unmatched: 2. CDR1 and CDR2 from the germline V gene are DFQATT and SNEGSKA (reference sequence). The CDR3 loop spans 15 amino acids.

The CDR3 is CASSLGDTGAYNEQFF. CDR3 in DNA: TGCGCCAGCAGCTTGGGGGATACAGGGGCTTACAATGAGCAGTTCTTC. The V gene is TRBV5-1, the J gene TRBJ2-1; 7 bases map to TRBD1. V gave up 0 bases and J gave up 4 bases; unmatched junction bases: 7. This CDR3 has 16 residues. Germline V gene lookup returns CDR1 SGHRS and CDR2 YFSETQ.

A few counts support this clonotype. This chain joins TRBV25-1 and TRBJ1-2, with a tentative D call TRBD1 (5 bases). The germline V gene encodes CDR1 MGHDK and CDR2 SYGVNS. V lost 1 base, J lost 8 bases, and 14 bases lay in between. The CDR3 is 14 amino acids. Written as DNA, the CDR3 is TGTGCCAGCAGTGAATTCGAAGGGGTTGGGGGCTACACCTTC. Its protein is CASSEFEGVGGYTF.

A few counts support this clonotype. The rearrangement links TRBV14 to TRBJ2-1; D possibly corresponds to TRBD2 (5 bases). Germline V gene data show CDR1 as SGHDN and CDR2 as FVKESK. The ends were cut back, 4 bases at V and 9 bases at J, with 16 bases in the middle. The CDR3 consists of 14 residues. This CDR3 is CASSLVGAVSEQFF. Here the CDR3 DNA reads TGTGCCAGCAGCCTAGTTGGAGCGGTTAGTGAGCAGTTCTTC.

In nucleotides, the CDR3 is TGCGCCAGCAGCTTGGAACGAGGGAATGGCGCCAAAAACATTCAGTACTTC. This sequence encodes CASSLERGNGAKNIQYF. The genes are TRBV5-1 and TRBJ2-4; maybe TRBD2 (5 bases). Germline V lookup: CDR1 SGHRS, CDR2 YFSETQ. CDR3 size: 17 residues. Trimming shortened V by 0 bases and J by 1 base, and 14 bases separated the two germline ends.

The rearrangement links TRBV25-1 to TRBJ2-1; TRBD2 matches 11 bases. V lost 0 bases and J lost 0; bases outside the gene matches: 7. This CDR3 has 19 residues. Germline values: CDR1 MGHDK, CDR2 SYGVNS. The CDR3 DNA reads TGTGCCAGCAGTGAATACCTAGCGGGAGGCCCCAGCTCCTACAATGAGCAGTTCTTC. Encoded protein: CASSEYLAGGPSSYNEQFF.

This clonotype was seen repeatedly, ten times or more. The J gene is TRBJ1-2, the V gene TRBV25-1; 9 bases are a match to TRBD1. The CDR3 is made up of 16 amino acids. The J segment lost 4 bases and the V segment lost 4 bases, leaving 10 bases of the junction unmatched. CDR1 is MGHDK, CDR2 SYGVNS, per germline. The CDR3 protein is CASSGVGQGLTYGYTF. The DNA for the CDR3 is TGTGCCAGCAGTGGCGTGGGACAGGGCCTAACCTATGGCTACACCTTC.

This clonotype was seen a few times. V gene TRBV6-1 combines with J gene TRBJ1-1; D gene uncertain. This CDR3 has 15 amino acids. Germline V gene lookup returns CDR1 MNHNS and CDR2 SASEGT. The V and J ends lost 5 bases and 1 base respectively, with 14 bases between them. The CDR3 DNA reads as TGTGCCAGCAGTCCCTTAAGGGTGACGAACACTGAAGCTTTCTTT. Protein product: CASSPLRVTNTEAFF.

The chain recombines TRBV4-3 with TRBJ1-1, with D perhaps TRBD1 (5 bases). Germline-derived CDR1 and CDR2 are LGHNA and YSLEER. The CDR3 spans 15 residues. V lost 1 base and J 1 base, leaving 10 bases between the germline ends. The CDR3 loop is CASSQGRGGNTEAFF. The DNA of the CDR3 is TGCGCCAGCAGCCAAGGGCGGGGGGGGAACACTGAAGCTTTCTTT.

The chain uses TRBV7-9 and TRBJ1-1; D is perhaps TRBD1 (6 bases). The V gene lost 5 bases and the J gene lost 1 base, with 17 bases spanning the gap. Germline CDR1 reads SEHNR; CDR2 reads FQNEAQ (reference sequence). The CDR3 length is 16 residues. The CDR3 loop is CASSPSLGRGNTEAFF. The CDR3 nucleotides are TGTGCCAGCAGCCCCTCTCTCGGCAGGGGGAACACTGAAGCTTTCTTT.

This clonotype was picked up a small number of times. This sequence joins TRBV29-1 and TRBJ2-7; 12 bases are shared with TRBD1. CDR3 length: 14 amino acids. The germline V gene encodes CDR1 SQVTM and CDR2 ANQGSEA. J gave up 5 bases and V 2 bases, and 4 bases lay outside the gene matches. The chain's CDR3 is CSVEMGTGGNEQYF. CDR3 DNA: TGCAGCGTTGAAATGGGGACAGGGGGCAACGAGCAGTACTTC.

This clonotype was found a few times. The rearrangement links TRBV5-1 to TRBJ2-3; unclear D gene. This CDR3 is 15 amino acids long. Germline CDR1 SGHRS, CDR2 YFSETQ. Between the trimmed V and J ends, which lost 0 bases and 2 bases, there was a span of 10 bases. The chain's CDR3 is CASSLAGSYTDTQYF. The CDR3 bases are TGCGCCAGCAGCTTGGCAGGCAGCTACACAGATACGCAGTATTTT.

This clonotype showed up just a few times. The J gene is TRBJ2-3, the V gene TRBV29-1, with unresolved D. V shed 8 bases and J shed 4 bases, with 10 bases lying between them. Germline assignment: CDR1 SQVTM and CDR2 ANQGSEA. CDR3 length: 11 amino acids. DNA for the CDR3: TGCAGCATCAAGCCAGCAGATACGCAGTATTTT. As protein: CSIKPADTQYF.

V gene TRBV18 combines with J gene TRBJ1-1; D is uncertain. The length of the CDR3 is 14 residues. Trimming stripped 6 bases from V and 4 bases from J, with 15 bases between. Germline V CDR1 and CDR2: KGHSH, LQKENI. DNA of the CDR3: TGTGCCAGCTCTCCTCAGGTGAGGAGCACTGAAGCTTTCTTT. Its translation is CASSPQVRSTEAFF.

This clonotype was seen a few times. This chain connects TRBV6-5 to TRBJ1-2; D not resolved. The CDR3 totals 15 residues. Trimming left V 0 bases short and J 2 bases short, with 10 bases between. CDR1 is MNHEY and CDR2 is SVGAGI in the germline V gene. The CDR3 protein is CASSYSSGPNYGYTF. The CDR3 nucleotides are TGTGCCAGCAGTTACTCGTCGGGCCCAAACTATGGCTACACCTTC.

CDR3 in DNA: TGTGCCAGCAGTTCCCACTTGGACGGGAGGGCAGGTGAGCAGTTCTTC. It is translated as CASSSHLDGRAGEQFF. The gene calls are TRBV28 and TRBJ2-1; 8 bases line up with TRBD2. This CDR3 has 16 residues. The germline gives CDR1 MDHEN, CDR2 SYDVKM. Germline trimming cut 4 bases from V and 9 bases from J; bases unmatched to any gene: 14.

The V and J genes are TRBV25-1 and TRBJ2-3; 8 bases match TRBD2. The CDR3 has 14 residues. Germline CDR1 MGHDK, CDR2 SYGVNS. Trimming removed 4 bases from V and 3 bases from J; junction bases left unmatched: 3. The CDR3 reads CASSGTSRTDTQYF. CDR3 DNA: TGTGCCAGCAGTGGGACTAGCCGAACAGATACGCAGTATTTT. The full variable domain, its missing parts supplied by reference TRBV25-1 and TRBJ2-3, is EADIYQTPRYLVIGTGKKITLECSQTMGHDKMYWYQQDPGMELHLIHYSYGVNSTEKGDLSSESTVSRIRTEHFPLTLESARPSHTSQYLCASSGTSRTDTQYFGPGTRLTVL.

This clonotype was counted only a few times. The chain has TRBV5-1 and TRBJ1-4; a possible D gene is TRBD1 (5 bases). V was clipped by 5 bases and J by 8 bases, with 22 bases between them. CDR1 is SGHRS, CDR2 YFSETQ, per germline. The CDR3 contains 16 residues. The chain's CDR3 is CASSQSEGPRREKLFF. The CDR3 DNA follows: TGCGCCAGCAGTCAGTCGGAGGGACCGAGACGGGAAAAACTGTTTTTT.

The chain has TRBV27 and TRBJ1-1; no definite D call. V shed 6 bases and J shed 11 bases, with 13 bases lying between them. The CDR3 extends over 11 amino acids. CDR1 is MNHEY and CDR2 is SMNVEV in the germline V gene (reference sequence). The chain's CDR3 is CASRSNVKAFF. CDR3 coding DNA: TGTGCCAGCAGATCTAACGTTAAGGCTTTCTTT.

The V call is TRBV4-3, the J call TRBJ1-2; 12 bases line up with TRBD1. Germline trimming cut 2 bases from V and 0 bases from J; bases unmatched to any gene: 7. The CDR3 consists of 18 residues. Germline loops: CDR1 LGHNA, CDR2 YSLEER. CDR3 coding DNA: TGCGCCAGCAGCCAATCCCGGGACAGGGGGCCTCCTAACTATGGCTACACCTTC. Its translation is CASSQSRDRGPPNYGYTF.